This T cell receptor (beta chain) is drawn from a study of T-cell memory formation after mild COVID-19. Whole-study results and caveats: Among clones contracting day 15 to 85, CD4/CD8 was balanced, whereas later expanders leaned CD4+.

From the 5' RACE reads, TCRdb called clonotypes with MiXCR, one entry per CDR3 protein. The data hold some 69,000 distinct CDR3 sequences, with 16% observed a single time. A few counts support this clonotype. Antigen: not known. Trimming stripped 5 bases from V and 3 bases from J, with 11 bases between. The length of the CDR3 is 14 residues. V gene TRBV12-3 or TRBV12-4 combines with J gene TRBJ2-1; TRBD1 might be the D (5 bases). Input material: PBMCs or a T cell subset sorted from them (not recorded which). This TCR derives from an adult woman who had mild COVID-19 (a few samples of this study predate the infection). Cell type and time point are not known. The CDR3 DNA follows: TGTGCCAGCAGTATGTGGCAGGGCTACAATGAGCAGTTCTTC. Its translation: CASSMWQGYNEQFF.